A single sample is the source of the 15 T cell receptor beta chains below, sequenced in a study of shared clonotypes between healthy human individuals. Method: immunoSEQ multiplex PCR; TCRdb's copy keeps in-frame clones and lacks some. The sample contains about 470,000 clones, roughly 80% of which appear only once. The sample consisted of PBMCs. The receptor source for this set is a woman between 40 and 50 years old in good health. Some clones in this sample may be carry-over from other donors' samples.

The rearrangement joins TRBV6-6 to TRBJ1-3; D gene ambiguous. The CDR3 extends over 15 amino acids. V was clipped by 7 bases and J by 1 base, with 14 bases between them. In germline, CDR1 is MNHNY, CDR2 SVGAGI (reference sequence). The CDR3 DNA reads TGTGCCAGCAACGCCAGGACTACTTCTGGAAACACCATATATTTT. It yields the protein CASNARTTSGNTIYF.

CDR3 in amino acids: CASTPDRATGELFF. CDR3 in DNA: TGCGCCAGCACCCCGGACAGGGCCACCGGGGAGCTGTTTTTT. J is TRBJ2-2 and V is TRBV5-1; 8 nucleotides line up with TRBD1. The CDR3 is 14 amino acids. The junction had 5 bases not matched to a gene; V was cut back by 6 bases and J by 4 bases. Germline CDR1 SGHRS, CDR2 YFSETQ.

This clone was found many times. The chain employs TRBV18 and TRBJ1-2, with D possibly TRBD1 on 6 matching bases. This CDR3 comprises 15 residues. CDR1 KGHSH and CDR2 LQKENI come from the germline V gene. V lost 6 bases, J lost 6 bases, and 20 bases lay in between. The CDR3: CASSPTAAGENGYTF. The CDR3, as DNA: TGTGCCAGCTCTCCCACGGCGGCAGGGGAAAATGGCTACACCTTC. Variable domain in full (rest from reference TRBV18 and TRBJ1-2): NAGVMQNPRHLVRRRGQEARLRCSPMKGHSHVYWYRQLPEEGLKFMVYLQKENIIDESGMPKERFSAEFPKEGPSILRIQQVVRGDSAAYFCASSPTAAGENGYTFGSGTRLTVV.

The rearrangement uses TRBV28 and TRBJ2-7; D may be TRBD1 (5 bases). This CDR3 comprises 15 residues. Germline values: CDR1 MDHEN, CDR2 SYDVKM. The V gene lost 2 bases and the J gene lost 3 bases, with 14 bases spanning the gap. The CDR3 protein is CASSLPGAGYYEQYF. CDR3 nucleotides: TGTGCCAGCAGTTTACCTGGGGCAGGGTACTACGAGCAGTACTTC.

This chain joins TRBV14 and TRBJ2-7; possible D gene TRBD2, 6 bases. From germline, CDR1 is SGHDN and CDR2 FVKESK. This CDR3 spans 16 amino acids. Deletions cut 5 bases from V and 5 bases from J, with 22 bases between. This CDR3 is CASSDPRDSFFHEQYF. As DNA, the CDR3 is TGTGCCAGCAGCGATCCCCGGGACTCCTTTTTTCACGAGCAGTACTTC.

On this clone itself: Other DNA sequences within the sample encode an identical CDR3. This rearrangement joins TRBV19 to TRBJ2-3, with 9 positions matching TRBD2. From germline, CDR1 is LNHDA and CDR2 SQIVND (reference sequence). The CDR3 is 15 residues long. The J segment lost 4 bases and the V segment lost 1 base, leaving 3 bases of the junction unmatched. The CDR3 protein is CASSIGAGGADTQYF. CDR3 in DNA: TGTGCCAGTAGTATAGGAGCGGGAGGAGCAGATACGCAGTATTTT.

This rearrangement joins TRBV6-6 to TRBJ2-7; 7 nucleotides agree with TRBD1. The junction had 8 bases not matched to a gene; V was cut back by 6 bases and J by 3 bases. The V gene's germline CDR1 is MNHNY and CDR2 SVGAGI (reference sequence). The CDR3 is made up of 14 amino acids. In DNA, the CDR3 is TGTGCCAGCAGGGGTCCGGGACAGCTCTACGAGCAGTACTTC. Protein product: CASRGPGQLYEQYF.

The gene calls are TRBV12-1 and TRBJ1-2; TRBD1, the D gene given by the table, was not confirmed from the DNA. TRBV12-1 is marked as a pseudogene. The CDR3 is 14 amino acids. The CDR3 is CASSPRLGAYGYTF. For the CDR3, the DNA is TGTGCCAGCAGCCCCCGGCTGGGGGCCTATGGCTACACCTTC.

The chain links TRBV6-6 to TRBJ2-7; the match to TRBD1 covers 7 bases. The CDR3 length is 14 residues. Germline CDR1 reads MNHNY; CDR2 reads SVGAGI (reference sequence). V shed 2 bases, J shed 2 bases, and the junction held 3 bases outside the gene matches. CDR3 in amino acids: CASSYGQGAYEQYF. The CDR3 region has the DNA TGTGCCAGCAGTTACGGTCAGGGGGCCTACGAGCAGTACTTC.

The chain employs TRBV9 and TRBJ2-2, with a weak D call TRBD2 (6 bases). CDR1 is SGDLS, CDR2 YYNGEE, per germline. The length of the CDR3 is 16 residues. Trimming left V 0 bases short and J 5 bases short, with 14 bases between. As DNA, the CDR3 is TGTGCCAGCAGCGTAGCTGGCGCGGGGACGACCGGGGAGCTGTTTTTT. Amino acids: CASSVAGAGTTGELFF. The full variable domain, completed using reference TRBV9 and TRBJ2-2, is DSGVTQTPKHLITATGQRVTLRCSPRSGDLSVYWYQQSLDQGLQFLIQYYNGEERAKGNILERFSAQQFPDLHSELNLSSLELGDSALYFCASSVAGAGTTGELFFGEGSRLTVL.

This chain joins TRBV27 and TRBJ2-5; D possibly matches TRBD1 or TRBD2 (5 bases each). Per the germline V gene, CDR1 is MNHEY and CDR2 is SMNVEV (reference sequence). The CDR3 consists of 14 residues. V lost 11 bases, J lost 5 bases, and 21 bases lay in between. CDR3 in amino acids: CAPPEGSEHETQYF. CDR3 in DNA: TGTGCCCCCCCCGAGGGGAGTGAGCATGAGACCCAGTACTTC.

As to this clone: This may arise from a read error, as a much more abundant clone is one base away. The chain couples TRBV6-1 to TRBJ1-1; possibly TRBD1 for D (5 bases). V shed 4 bases and J shed 0 bases, with 9 bases lying between them. The CDR3 contains 14 residues. Germline lookup yields CDR1 MNHNS and CDR2 SASEGT. CDR3 in amino acids: CASSVGTVNTEAFF. In DNA, the CDR3 is TGTGCCAGCAGTGTCGGGACGGTGAACACTGAAGCTTTCTTT.

On this clone: The junction differs from germline at one of its ends, possibly a read error. The CDR3 loop reads CAWSVRRNTEELFF. The CDR3 region has the DNA TGTGCCTGGAGTGTGAGGCGGAACACCGAGGAGCTGTTTTTT. The rearrangement joins TRBV30 to TRBJ2-2; D call uncertain. This CDR3 has 14 residues. Germline-derived CDR1 and CDR2 are GTSNPN and SVGIG (reference sequence). Looking up the rest from reference TRBV30 and TRBJ2-2 gives the full variable domain: SQTIHQWPATLVQPVGSPLSLECTVEGTSNPNLYWYRQAAGRGLQLLFYSVGIGQISSEVPQNLSASRPQDRQFILSSKKLLLSDSGFYLCAWSVRRNTEELFFGEGSRLTVL.

The gene calls are TRBV7-2 and TRBJ2-7; D is unresolved. Trimming took off 1 base at V and 6 bases at J, with 10 bases between the two ends. This CDR3 spans 13 amino acids. Germline CDR1 and CDR2: SGHTA and FQGNSA. The CDR3 sequence is CASSLVTGSEQYF. CDR3 bases: TGTGCCAGCAGCTTAGTGACGGGCTCCGAGCAGTACTTC.

Note on this clone: The same CDR3 arises from other DNA sequences in this sample as well. The chain uses TRBV9 and TRBJ2-2; 14 bases are shared with TRBD2. The length of the CDR3 is 16 residues. Germline V gene lookup returns CDR1 SGDLS and CDR2 YYNGEE. V shed 2 bases, J shed 4 bases, and the junction held 1 base outside the gene matches. In DNA, the CDR3 is TGTGCCAGCAGCGTGGGGACTAGCGGGAGCACCGGGGAGCTGTTTTTT. It specifies CASSVGTSGSTGELFF.